This is a list of T cell receptor beta chains from one sample in a study of identifying expanded T cells in peripheral blood. Profiling relied on immunoSEQ multiplex PCR, and the TCRdb table lists in-frame clones only, not all of them. This table holds about 78,000 clones, 88% found once. Sequencing used blood. The receptor set was obtained from a person aged 18-70 years in good health. CDR3s include the opening cysteine and the closing phenylalanine or tryptophan. A D gene is named only where the DNA matches it firmly. Expanded clones are given a class, and other clones once, few, many or no size at all.

>TRBV23-1|TRBD1|14|TRBJ2-7|NA
CASGRGQAWDEQYF
TGCGCCAGCGGTAGGGGACAGGCTTGGGACGAGCAGTACTTC
>TRBV5-1|NA|16|TRBJ2-2|NA
CASSLSSIGHTGELFF
TGCGCCAGCAGCTTAAGCTCCATAGGGCACACCGGGGAGCTGTTTTTT
>TRBV11-2|NA|12|TRBJ1-2|NA
CARLGHLYGYTF
TGTGCCAGACTGGGACACCTCTATGGCTACACCTTC
>TRBV4-1|TRBD2|17|TRBJ2-3|NA
CASSQDRTSGGADTQYF
TGCGCCAGCAGCCAAGATCGGACTAGCGGGGGGGCAGATACGCAGTATTTT
>TRBV7-2|NA|16|TRBJ2-7|NA
CASSLAARDSRDEQYF
TGTGCCAGCAGCTTAGCGGCACGGGACTCCCGGGACGAGCAGTACTTC
>TRBV5-1|TRBD1|15|TRBJ1-4|NA
CASSAQGGTNEKLFF
TGCGCCAGCAGCGCGCAGGGGGGAACTAATGAAAAACTGTTTTTT
>TRBV6-6|TRBD1|14|TRBJ1-6|NA
CASSSGQEGSPLHF
TGTGCCAGCAGCTCGGGACAGGAAGGTTCACCCCTCCACTTT
>TRBV19|TRBD1|15|TRBJ1-1|NA
CASSTGQGAGTEAFF
TGTGCCAGTAGTACCGGACAGGGGGCCGGCACTGAAGCTTTCTTT
>TRBV5-1|TRBD1|17|TRBJ1-2|few
CASSFTGTGGLNYGYTF
TGCGCCAGCAGCTTCACCGGGACAGGAGGGCTTAACTATGGCTACACCTTC
>TRBV14|NA|17|TRBJ2-2|NA
CASSPSWGTSNTGELFF
TGTGCCAGCAGCCCTAGTTGGGGGACATCGAACACCGGGGAGCTGTTTTTT
>TRBV10-1|NA|16|TRBJ2-6|NA
CASRLIAPPGANVLTF
TGCGCCAGTCGGCTAATTGCACCCCCTGGGGCCAACGTCCTGACTTTC
>TRBV12-5|NA|12|TRBJ1-2|NA
CASGLDSFVYTF
TGTGCTAGTGGCCTCGACAGTTTCGTCTACACCTTC
>TRBV28|TRBD2|16|TRBJ2-4|NA
CASSLWASGGQNIQYF
TGTGCCAGCAGTTTATGGGCTAGCGGGGGGCAAAACATTCAGTACTTC
>TRBV18|NA|16|TRBJ2-7|once
CASSPPGGPRPAQQYF
TGTGCCAGCTCACCGCCCGGGGGACCCCGACCGGCGCAGCAGTACTTC
>TRBV7-9|NA|15|TRBJ2-4|few
CASSLLTSTKNIQYF
TGTGCCAGCAGCCTCCTAACATCGACCAAAAACATTCAGTACTTC
>TRBV1|NA|14|TRBJ2-7|NA
CTRKDRGRENEQYF
TGCACCAGAAAAGACAGGGGGCGAGAAAACGAGCAGTACTTC
>TRBV15|NA|12|TRBJ2-5|NA
CATSNLRETQYF
TGTGCCACCAGCAACCTGAGGGAGACCCAGTACTTC
>TRBV10-1|NA|13|TRBJ1-1|NA
CASRERTNTEAFF
TGCGCCAGCCGGGAGCGGACAAACACTGAAGCTTTCTTT
>TRBV10-1|NA|11|TRBJ1-1|NA
CASSDQGLAFF
TGCGCCAGCAGCGATCAGGGATTAGCTTTCTTT
>TRBV7-9|TRBD1|13|TRBJ2-7|NA
CASSLDRGDEQYF
TGTGCCAGCAGCCTCGACAGGGGCGACGAGCAGTACTTC
>TRBV4-2|TRBD2|18|TRBJ2-5|NA
CASSQEGLGLAGGETQYF
TGTGCCAGCAGCCAAGAAGGCCTAGGGCTAGCGGGGGGAGAGACCCAGTACTTC
>TRBV6-1|TRBD2|16|TRBJ2-1|NA
CASSEQLAGGHNEQFF
TGTGCCAGCAGTGAACAACTAGCGGGGGGGCACAATGAGCAGTTCTTC
>TRBV9|TRBD2|16|TRBJ2-3|NA
CASSSLAGGPTDTQYF
TGTGCCAGCAGTTCCCTAGCGGGGGGCCCCACAGATACGCAGTATTTT
>TRBV4-2|NA|15|TRBJ1-5|NA
CASSQEDSVNQPQHF
TGTGCCAGCAGCCAGGAAGACAGTGTTAATCAGCCCCAGCATTTT
>TRBV18|NA|15|TRBJ1-6|once
CASSPGKGQNSPLHF
TGTGCCAGCTCACCTGGAAAAGGACAGAATTCACCCCTCCACTTT
>TRBV6-6|NA|13|TRBJ1-1|NA
CASRNGRSTEAFF
TGTGCCAGCAGGAATGGTAGGAGCACTGAAGCTTTCTTT
>TRBV2|NA|13|TRBJ2-3|NA
CASSEASADTQYF
TGTGCCAGCAGTGAGGCGTCGGCAGATACGCAGTATTTT
>TRBV19|TRBD2|19|TRBJ2-3|NA
CASRREGRGTSGDTDTQYF
TGTGCCAGTAGGAGGGAGGGGCGAGGGACTAGCGGGGACACAGATACGCAGTATTTT
>TRBV4-3|NA|15|TRBJ2-6|NA
CASSRRDSGANVLTF
TGCGCCAGCAGCCGCCGGGACTCTGGGGCCAACGTCCTGACTTTC
>TRBV11-2|NA|16|TRBJ1-2|once
CASKAGGPLSDYGYTF
TGTGCCAGCAAGGCCGGGGGACCCCTCTCGGACTATGGCTACACCTTC
>TRBV7-2|NA|13|TRBJ1-5|NA
CASSLEARQPQHF
TGTGCCAGCAGCTTGGAGGCCCGCCAGCCCCAGCATTTT
>TRBV28|NA|13|TRBJ1-2|NA
CASSFLIEGGYTF
TGTGCCAGCAGTTTTCTGATTGAGGGTGGCTACACCTTC
>TRBV11-2|NA|15|TRBJ2-5|NA
CASSLREWSQETQYF
TGTGCCAGCAGCTTAAGAGAGTGGAGCCAAGAGACCCAGTACTTC